The 17 T cell receptor beta chains in this list originate from one sample, sequenced in a study of T cells in Graves' hyperthyroidism and ophthalmopathy. TCR beta CDR3 region amplification was performed from RNA transcripts. HTBI primers were used for first-round RT-PCR of the TCR CDR3. MiXCR, run by TCRdb on the multiplex PCR reads, gives a single entry per CDR3 protein. The data hold 34,000 or so distinct CDR3 sequences, with about 52% observed a single time. The source material was blood. These receptors were obtained from a woman in her 40s with Graves' ophthalmopathy.

This clonotype was detected ten times or more. The genes are TRBV6-1 and TRBJ1-4; D remains ambiguous. The CDR3 contains 15 residues. Between the trimmed V and J ends, which lost 3 bases and 8 bases, there was a span of 16 bases. Germline V gives CDR1 MNHNS, CDR2 SASEGT. This CDR3 is CASSDPTRHTEKLFF. CDR3 bases: TGTGCCAGCAGTGATCCAACACGCCACACCGAAAAACTGTTTTTT.

As regards this clonotype: The conserved phenylalanine or tryptophan normally closing the CDR3 is absent here, so this likely arose from a read error. V gene TRBV12-3 or TRBV12-4 combines with J gene TRBJ2-7; 11 bases are shared with TRBD2. The CDR3 is made up of 15 amino acids. Trimming cost V 8 bases and J 0 bases; bases outside gene matches: 6. CDR3 amino acids: CASSPTSGASYEQYS. CDR3 DNA: TGTGCCAGCTCACCGACTAGCGGGGCCTCCTACGAGCAGTACTCC.

In its sample, this clonotype is medium-sized (0.01 to 0.1%). In nucleotides, the CDR3 is TGTGCCAGCAGCCTCGGGACTCTCAGCGGTTCACCCCTCCACTTT. Protein sequence: CASSLGTLSGSPLHF. This sequence joins TRBV7-6 and TRBJ1-6; tentatively, D is TRBD1 (5 bases). V was cut by 5 bases and J by 9 bases, with 17 bases left in between. Per germline, CDR1 SGHVS and CDR2 FNYEAQ. The CDR3 contains 15 residues.

This clonotype was seen ten or more times. The rearrangement uses TRBV6-1 and TRBJ2-3, with D unresolved. CDR3 length equals 14 residues. Per the germline V gene, CDR1 is MNHNS and CDR2 is SASEGT. Trimming removed 2 bases from V and 2 bases from J, with 8 bases in between. This CDR3 is CASSEPRVTDTQYF. In DNA form, the CDR3 reads TGTGCCAGCAGTGAACCTCGGGTCACAGATACGCAGTATTTT.

CDR3 sequence: CSARDLTGTGCKYF. CDR3 in DNA: TGCAGTGCTAGAGATCTTACCGGGACAGGGTGTAAGTACTTC. This chain connects TRBV20-1 to TRBJ2-7, with TRBD1 identical over 9 bases. The V and J ends lost 0 bases and 11 bases, in that order; junction bases with no gene match: 11. Germline V gives CDR1 DFQATT, CDR2 SNEGSKA (reference sequence). This CDR3 contains 14 residues.

This chain links TRBV5-6 with TRBJ2-3; TRBD2 agrees at 7 bases. V shed 7 bases, J shed 2 bases, and the junction held 16 bases outside the gene matches. The CDR3 loop spans 17 amino acids. Germline assignment: CDR1 SGHDT and CDR2 YYEEEE. The CDR3 loop reads CASGSFNPGTNTDTQYF. The CDR3 DNA sequence: TGTGCCAGCGGCTCTTTTAATCCCGGGACTAACACAGATACGCAGTATTTT.

The chain carries TRBV2 and TRBJ1-4; D is unresolved. Germline CDR1 is SNHLY and CDR2 is FYNNEI. Trimming took 8 bases from V and 8 from J, leaving 15 bases between them. The CDR3 contains 13 residues. The CDR3 DNA is TGTGCCAGCGACGCGGGTCTGGGGGAAAAACTGTTTTTT. Translated, it gives CASDAGLGEKLFF.

The chain recombines TRBV6-4 with TRBJ2-7; 11 bases match TRBD1. Germline loops: CDR1 MRHNA, CDR2 SNTAGT. There are 9 residues in the CDR3. CDR3 nucleotides: TGTGCCAGCAGAGGGACAGGGGGAGTC. Its translation: CASRGTGGV.

The chain uses TRBV7-6 and TRBJ1-6, with TRBD1 as a possible D gene (5 bases). The CDR3 has 14 amino acids. From germline, CDR1 is SGHVS and CDR2 FNYEAQ. Trimming removed 3 bases from V and 6 bases from J, with 9 bases in between. CDR3 amino acids: CASSFAGANSPLHF. For the CDR3, the DNA is TGTGCCAGCAGCTTTGCTGGGGCTAATTCACCCCTCCACTTT.

V and J are TRBV10-3 and TRBJ2-5; TRBD2 aligns across 15 bases. CDR1 is ENHRY, CDR2 SYGVKD, per germline. Germline trimming cut 3 bases from V and 5 bases from J; bases unmatched to any gene: 4. CDR3 length: 16 residues. Written as DNA, the CDR3 is TGTGCCATCAGTGACCCCGGGACTAGCGGGAGGGAGACCCAGTACTTC. Translating gives CAISDPGTSGRETQYF.

This clonotype has a handful of counts. This chain joins TRBV10-3 and TRBJ1-2; 7 bases map to TRBD1. Germline V gives CDR1 ENHRY, CDR2 SYGVKD. CDR3 length equals 14 residues. V gave up 4 bases and J gave up 4 bases; unmatched junction bases: 6. CDR3 region: CAISAGTESYGYTF. In DNA, the CDR3 is TGTGCCATCAGTGCTGGGACAGAGTCCTATGGCTACACCTTC.

The chain links TRBV7-3 to TRBJ2-5; D ambiguous. CDR3 length: 13 residues. The V and J ends lost 2 bases and 5 bases respectively, with 9 bases between them. The germline V gene has CDR1 SGHTA and CDR2 FQGTGA. CDR3 nucleotides: TGTGCCAGCAGCTTAGCAACCGGGGAGACCCAGTACTTC. Residues: CASSLATGETQYF. Full variable domain (rest looked up from reference TRBV7-3 and TRBJ2-5): GAGVSQTPSNKVTEKGKYVELRCDPISGHTALYWYRQSLGQGPEFLIYFQGTGAADDSGLPNDRFFAVRPEGSVSTLKIQRTERGDSAVYLCASSLATGETQYFGPGTRLLVL.

This clonotype was counted at least ten times. The rearrangement uses TRBV6-1 and TRBJ1-1; no clear D. The CDR3 has 14 amino acids. The V gene lost 4 bases and the J gene lost 3 bases, with 12 bases spanning the gap. The germline CDR1 and CDR2 sequences are MNHNS and SASEGT. The CDR3 sequence: CASSGFSRDTEAFF. The CDR3 DNA reads TGTGCCAGCAGTGGTTTCAGTAGGGACACTGAAGCTTTCTTT.

This clonotype was counted at least ten times. The chain uses TRBV5-1 and TRBJ2-7; 8 bases are a match to TRBD2. Per germline, CDR1 SGHRS and CDR2 YFSETQ. With V trimmed by 4 bases and J by 4 bases, 10 bases remained unmatched. The CDR3 runs 15 residues. Here the CDR3 reads CASSERTGGRYEQYF. CDR3 DNA: TGCGCCAGCAGCGAACGGACTGGCGGGAGGTACGAGCAGTACTTC. Full variable domain (missing parts from reference TRBV5-1 and TRBJ2-7): KAGVTQTPRYLIKTRGQQVTLSCSPISGHRSVSWYQQTPGQGLQFLFEYFSETQRNKGNFPGRFSGRQFSNSRSEMNVSTLELGDSALYLCASSERTGGRYEQYFGPGTRLTVT.

In its sample, this clonotype ranks as medium-sized. The V and J genes are TRBV24-1 and TRBJ1-5, with 8 bases aligning to TRBD1. The CDR3 length is 12 residues. Germline V gene lookup returns CDR1 KGHDR and CDR2 SFDVKD. With 5 bases clipped from V and 11 bases from J, the junction kept 4 bases outside the gene matches. The CDR3 nucleotides are TGTGCCACCAGTGGCGAACAGGGGGCCCAGCATTTT. This codes for CATSGEQGAQHF.

By sample fraction, this clonotype is medium-sized (0.01 to 0.1%). The rearrangement uses TRBV2 and TRBJ1-5; 7 bases fit TRBD1. This CDR3 is built from 15 residues. Germline V CDR1 and CDR2: SNHLY, FYNNEI. Trimming removed 7 bases from V and 4 bases from J; junction bases left unmatched: 10. For the CDR3, the DNA is TGTGCCAGCATGCTCGAGACAGGGATTAATCAGCCCCAGCATTTT. Protein sequence: CASMLETGINQPQHF.

This chain joins TRBV7-3 and TRBJ2-1, with TRBD2 matching 9 bases. V gave up 2 bases and J gave up 15 bases; unmatched junction bases: 17. The germline CDR1 and CDR2 sequences are SGHTA and FQGTGA. This CDR3 spans 16 amino acids. In DNA form, the CDR3 reads TGTGCCAGCAGCTTAGGTCTAGCGGGATCGTGGAATGTGCGGTTCTTC. Translation gives CASSLGLAGSWNVRFF.